The 25 T cell receptor beta chains listed next were all sequenced from one sample in a study of blood T cell repertoires in COVID-19. Using immunoSEQ multiplex PCR, the repertoire was profiled, and TCRdb retains in-frame clones only, with some absent. The table records some 150,000 clones, approximately 85% of them present only once. Sequencing used peripheral blood. These receptors were taken from a man aged 40-55 years with acute or convalescent COVID-19.

This clone was picked up one time. The chain's CDR3 is CASSLGENAPYGYTF. As DNA, the CDR3 is TGTGCCAGCAGCTTAGGGGAGAACGCCCCCTATGGCTACACCTTC. This chain uses TRBV7-9 with TRBJ1-2; no reliable D call. Germline CDR1 SEHNR, CDR2 FQNEAQ (reference sequence). The CDR3 runs to 15 residues. V was shortened by 1 base and J by 4 bases, with 13 bases between the two germline ends. The full variable domain, in which reference TRBV7-9 and TRBJ1-2 provide the parts outside the CDR3, is DTGVSQNPRHKITKRGQNVTFRCDPISEHNRLYWYRQTLGQGPEFLTYFQNEAQLEKSRLLSDRFSAERPKGSFSTLEIQRTEQGDSAMYLCASSLGENAPYGYTFGSGTRLTVV.

As to this clone: Other nucleotide sequences from this sample produce the same CDR3. This chain joins TRBV7-9 and TRBJ1-3; D is ambiguous. This CDR3 is built from 14 residues. Germline V gene data show CDR1 as SEHNR and CDR2 as FQNEAQ (reference sequence). Trimming removed 1 base at V and 0 bases at J, with 4 bases between. Written as DNA, the CDR3 is TGTGCCAGCAGCTTAGGGCTCTCTGGAAACACCATATATTTT. This translates into CASSLGLSGNTIYF.

This sequence joins TRBV4-1 and TRBJ1-1, with 8 bases identical to TRBD1. Germline lookup yields CDR1 MGHRA and CDR2 YSYEKL. This CDR3 comprises 17 residues. V lost 4 bases, J lost 5 bases, and 15 bases stayed unmatched. DNA for the CDR3: TGCGCCAGCAGCCCCATCCAAGATCCAGGGGGCAAGACTGAAGCTTTCTTT. Amino acids: CASSPIQDPGGKTEAFF.

The sample holds a few counts of this clone. V gene TRBV30 combines with J gene TRBJ1-2; TRBD1 aligns across 10 bases. Germline loops: CDR1 GTSNPN, CDR2 SVGIG (reference sequence). V lost 4 bases to trimming and J lost 7 bases; unmatched junction nucleotides: 9. The length of the CDR3 is 14 residues. The chain's CDR3 is CAWKTGTGVSGYTF. The CDR3 DNA sequence: TGTGCCTGGAAGACCGGGACAGGGGTATCTGGCTACACCTTC.

The chain combines TRBV29-1 with TRBJ1-4; the match to TRBD1 covers 7 bases. Germline V gene lookup returns CDR1 SQVTM and CDR2 ANQGSEA. The CDR3 extends over 13 amino acids. V trimming: 4 bases; J trimming: 10 bases; junction bases outside the gene matches: 9. CDR3 sequence (DNA): TGCAGCGTTGGAGTGACAGGGCCGGGAAAACTGTTTTTT. As protein: CSVGVTGPGKLFF.

This clone appeared a few times. The chain employs TRBV15 and TRBJ1-2; D is perhaps TRBD1 (5 bases). The germline V gene has CDR1 LNHNV and CDR2 YYDKDF (reference sequence). This CDR3 contains 15 residues. V lost 0 bases, J lost 4 bases, and 12 bases lay in between. Written as DNA, the CDR3 is TGTGCCACCAGCAGAGATCGCCAGGGTGGCTATGGCTACACCTTC. Protein sequence: CATSRDRQGGYGYTF.

The chain is built from TRBV30 and TRBJ1-1, with D possibly being TRBD1 (5 bases). V was trimmed by 2 bases and J by 4 bases, leaving 14 bases between them. In germline, CDR1 is GTSNPN, CDR2 SVGIG (reference sequence). The CDR3 consists of 14 residues. CDR3 sequence: CAWSRPGDGTEAFF. The CDR3 DNA reads as TGTGCCTGGAGTCGGCCGGGGGACGGCACTGAAGCTTTCTTT.

The chain is built from TRBV7-9 and TRBJ1-5; TRBD1 agrees at 8 bases. There are 17 residues in the CDR3. Trimming cost V 8 bases and J 0 bases; bases outside gene matches: 12. Per germline, CDR1 SEHNR and CDR2 FQNEAQ (reference sequence). The CDR3 is CASSPWTGSDSNQPQHF. The CDR3 nucleotides read TGTGCCAGCTCCCCATGGACAGGGTCAGATAGCAATCAGCCCCAGCATTTT.

V usage is TRBV6-5 and J usage is TRBJ1-5, with TRBD1 matching 9 bases. The CDR3 totals 14 residues. The J segment lost 6 bases and the V segment lost 7 bases, leaving 7 bases of the junction unmatched. Germline CDR1 and CDR2: MNHEY and SVGAGI. The CDR3 nucleotides read TGTGCCAGCACCGGGACAGGGATAGCTCAGCCCCAGCATTTT. Protein product: CASTGTGIAQPQHF.

This rearrangement joins TRBV6-5 to TRBJ1-3; TRBD1 might be the D (5 bases). The germline CDR1 and CDR2 sequences are MNHEY and SVGAGI. The V and J ends lost 4 bases and 2 bases respectively, with 6 bases between them. There are 13 residues in the CDR3. CDR3 sequence: CASSWGAGNTIYF. DNA of the CDR3: TGTGCCAGCAGTTGGGGCGCTGGAAACACCATATATTTT.

The chain uses TRBV27 and TRBJ2-1; 7 bases align to TRBD1. V lost 6 bases to trimming and J lost 6 bases; unmatched junction nucleotides: 14. CDR3 size: 16 residues. Germline assignment: CDR1 MNHEY and CDR2 SMNVEV (reference sequence). The CDR3 sequence: CASSTLTGVGVNEQFF. CDR3 DNA sequence: TGTGCCAGCAGCACTCTTACAGGGGTTGGGGTCAATGAGCAGTTCTTC.

The CDR3, as DNA: TGTGCCAGCAGTTTAAGGGACCCAGCGGGGGGGCACAAGTTCTTC. Translated: CASSLRDPAGGHKFF. The genes are TRBV27 and TRBJ2-1, with TRBD2 identical over 10 bases. V was pared by 2 bases and J by 14 bases, with 12 bases of the junction left unmatched. From germline, CDR1 is MNHEY and CDR2 SMNVEV (reference sequence). The CDR3 has 15 residues.

CDR3 sequence reads: CASSLGPGVYEQYF. The CDR3 nucleotides are TGCGCCAGCAGCTTGGGGCCGGGAGTCTACGAGCAGTACTTC. This chain uses TRBV5-1 with TRBJ2-7; the D gene is possibly TRBD2 (6 bases). The CDR3 is 14 amino acids. Germline assignment: CDR1 SGHRS and CDR2 YFSETQ. Trimming removed 0 bases from V and 3 bases from J, with 10 bases in between.

This chain uses TRBV24-1 with TRBJ2-3; weak D call: TRBD1 (6 bases). The CDR3 has 16 residues. Germline-derived CDR1 and CDR2 are KGHDR and SFDVKD. Trimming cost V 4 bases and J 2 bases, with 15 bases left between them. CDR3 bases: TGTGCCACCAGTGACCAAAAAACAGGGCCCACAGATACGCAGTATTTT. Translation gives CATSDQKTGPTDTQYF.

The chain has TRBV24-1 and TRBJ2-3; 10 nucleotides align to TRBD2. V lost 3 bases, J lost 3 bases, and 5 bases stayed unmatched. The germline gives CDR1 KGHDR, CDR2 SFDVKD. The CDR3 is 16 amino acids. The CDR3 region has the DNA TGTGCCACCAGTGATCCCACTAGCGGGGAAACAGATACGCAGTATTTT. This translates into CATSDPTSGETDTQYF.

The chain uses TRBV5-1 and TRBJ2-7; tentatively, D is TRBD1 (5 bases). V lost 2 bases to trimming and J lost 3 bases, with 9 bases between them. The germline CDR1 and CDR2 sequences are SGHRS and YFSETQ. CDR3 size: 13 residues. The CDR3 nucleotides read TGCGCCAGCAGCTTCCAGGGTGACTACGAGCAGTACTTC. Its protein product is CASSFQGDYEQYF.

This clone has only one observation. The chain combines TRBV9 with TRBJ2-1, with 7 bases that match TRBD1. CDR3 length: 15 amino acids. Germline V gives CDR1 SGDLS, CDR2 YYNGEE. The V and J ends lost 4 bases and 0 bases, in that order; junction bases with no gene match: 4. The DNA of the CDR3 is TGTGCCAGCAGCCCGGGACAGAGCTCCTACAATGAGCAGTTCTTC. Translated: CASSPGQSSYNEQFF.

The CDR3 coding sequence is TGTGCCAGCAGTCTGCAGACTAGCGGAGAGCAGTTCTTC. This gives the protein CASSLQTSGEQFF. This chain uses TRBV12-3 or TRBV12-4 with TRBJ2-1; 9 positions agree with TRBD2. V lost 5 bases to trimming and J lost 10 bases; unmatched junction nucleotides: 6. The CDR3 loop spans 13 amino acids.

This chain links TRBV19 with TRBJ1-2; no reliable D call. The CDR3 length is 12 residues. V gave up 7 bases and J gave up 5 bases, with 11 bases separating them. Germline V CDR1 and CDR2: LNHDA, SQIVND (reference sequence). The CDR3 DNA reads TGTGCCAGTACCTCCCCGACTTATGGCTACACCTTC. This encodes CASTSPTYGYTF. The whole variable domain, filled in from reference TRBV19 and TRBJ1-2, reads DGGITQSPKYLFRKEGQNVTLSCEQNLNHDAMYWYRQDPGQGLRLIYYSQIVNDFQKGDIAEGYSVSREKKESFPLTVTSAQKNPTAFYLCASTSPTYGYTFGSGTRLTVV.

This chain joins TRBV11-3 and TRBJ2-3, with 9 positions matching TRBD1. J lost 1 base, V lost 0 bases, and 5 bases had no gene match. Looked up from germline, CDR1 is SGHNT and CDR2 is YENEEA. The CDR3 totals 17 residues. The CDR3 spells CASSLEGDRAGTDTQYF. The CDR3 bases are TGTGCCAGCAGCTTAGAGGGGGACAGGGCTGGCACAGATACGCAGTATTTT. Complete variable domain (other parts from reference TRBV11-3 and TRBJ2-3): EAGVVQSPRYKIIEKKQPVAFWCNPISGHNTLYWYLQNLGQGPELLIRYENEEAVDDSQLPKDRFSAERLKGVDSTLKIQPAELGDSAVYLCASSLEGDRAGTDTQYFGPGTRLTVL.

The chain joins TRBV7-3 to TRBJ1-1; D is perhaps TRBD1 (6 bases). The ends were cut back, 1 base at V and 4 bases at J, with 7 bases in the middle. Per germline, CDR1 SGHTA and CDR2 FQGTGA. The CDR3 is 13 amino acids. CDR3 loop: CASSLRGGTEAFF. The CDR3, as DNA: TGTGCCAGCAGCTTAAGAGGGGGCACTGAAGCTTTCTTT.

The V gene is TRBV12-3 or TRBV12-4, the J gene TRBJ1-2, with a weak D call TRBD1 (5 bases). Between the trimmed V and J ends, which lost 4 bases and 7 bases, there was a span of 10 bases. The CDR3 is 12 amino acids. The CDR3 spells CASSSKGAGYTF. DNA of the CDR3: TGTGCCAGCAGTTCAAAAGGGGCTGGCTACACCTTC.

The J gene is TRBJ1-1, the V gene TRBV4-1; weak D call: TRBD1 (6 bases). Trimming shortened V by 0 bases and J by 0 bases, and 11 bases separated the two germline ends. Germline loops: CDR1 MGHRA, CDR2 YSYEKL. This CDR3 region has 16 residues. CDR3 nucleotide sequence: TGCGCCAGCAGCCAAGAGGGGGCCAGGCTGAACACTGAAGCTTTCTTT. Its protein is CASSQEGARLNTEAFF.

V is TRBV7-3 and J is TRBJ2-2; possible D gene TRBD2, 5 bases. The CDR3 is 15 residues long. CDR1 SGHTA and CDR2 FQGTGA come from the germline V gene. V lost 4 bases and J lost 4, with 13 bases in between. In DNA form, the CDR3 reads TGTGCCAGCAGCTCCCAGAGGGCGAGCACCGGGGAGCTGTTTTTT. Translation: CASSSQRASTGELFF.

This clone occurred a few times. The chain is built from TRBV7-3 and TRBJ2-1; 10 bases map to TRBD2. Germline assignment: CDR1 SGHTA and CDR2 FQGTGA. The CDR3 spans 14 residues. The V gene end was trimmed by 5 bases and the J gene end by 9 bases; junction bases not matched to a gene: 7. The CDR3 nucleotides are TGTGCCAGCAGCATCATAGCGGGGGGCGGTGAGCAGTTCTTC. It yields the protein CASSIIAGGGEQFF.